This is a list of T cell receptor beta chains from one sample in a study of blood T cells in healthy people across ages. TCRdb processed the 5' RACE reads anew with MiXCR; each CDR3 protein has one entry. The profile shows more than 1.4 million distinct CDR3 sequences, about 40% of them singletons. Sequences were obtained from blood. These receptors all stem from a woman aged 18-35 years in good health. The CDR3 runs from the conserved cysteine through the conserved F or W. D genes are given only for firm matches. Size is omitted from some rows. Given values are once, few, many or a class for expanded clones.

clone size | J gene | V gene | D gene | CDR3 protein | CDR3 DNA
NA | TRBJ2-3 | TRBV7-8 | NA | CASSLREGSSTDTQYF | TGTGCCAGCAGCTTAAGAGAAGGGTCTAGCACAGATACGCAGTATTTT
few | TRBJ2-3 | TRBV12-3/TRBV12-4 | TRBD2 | CASSLVGLAGSDTQYF | TGTGCCAGCAGTTTAGTGGGACTAGCGGGATCAGATACGCAGTATTTT
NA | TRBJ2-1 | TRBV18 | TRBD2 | CASSKGLANYNEQFF | TGTGCCAGCTCGAAGGGACTAGCAAACTACAATGAGCAGTTCTTC
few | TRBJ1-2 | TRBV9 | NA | CASSVLDHPNYGYTF | TGTGCCAGCAGCGTGTTGGATCATCCTAACTATGGCTACACCTTC
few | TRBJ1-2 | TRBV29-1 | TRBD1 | CSVVPTGDHGYTF | TGCAGCGTGGTACCGACAGGGGACCATGGCTACACCTTC
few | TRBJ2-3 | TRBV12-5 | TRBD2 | CASGLGPGLAGGPSDTQYF | TGTGCTAGTGGTTTGGGGCCGGGACTAGCGGGGGGGCCGTCAGATACGCAGTATTTT
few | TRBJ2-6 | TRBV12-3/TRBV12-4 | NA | CASSWRSSGANVLTF | TGTGCCAGCAGTTGGAGGTCCTCTGGGGCCAACGTCCTGACTTTC
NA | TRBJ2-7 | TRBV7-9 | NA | CASSLALLPPYEQYF | TGTGCCAGCAGCTTAGCCCTACTTCCCCCCTACGAGCAGTACTTC
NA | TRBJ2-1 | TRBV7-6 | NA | CASTQLGFTEQFF | TGTGCCAGCACCCAATTGGGTTTCACTGAGCAGTTCTTC
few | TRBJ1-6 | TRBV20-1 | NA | CSAREGDASPLHF | TGCAGTGCTAGAGAAGGGGATGCTTCACCCCTCCACTTT
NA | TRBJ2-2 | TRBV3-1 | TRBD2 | CASSPASGRANTGELFF | TGTGCCAGCAGCCCCGCTAGCGGGAGAGCCAACACCGGGGAGCTGTTTTTT
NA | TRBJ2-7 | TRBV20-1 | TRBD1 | CSASRQGGYF | TGCAGTGCTAGTAGACAGGGGGGGTACTTC